This TCR beta chain was sequenced in a study of CD8 T cells in Susac syndrome. Germline assignment: CDR1 SQVTM and CDR2 ANQGSEA. The CDR3 covers 15 residues. Germline trimming cut 4 bases from V and 3 bases from J; bases unmatched to any gene: 10. RNA in amounts of about 0.5 to 1 ug was reverse transcribed with random hexamers. By means of immunoSEQ multiplex PCR, TCR beta CDR3 spanning 54 Vbeta and 13 Jbeta underwent amplification. Via MiXCR, TCRdb re-called the immunoSEQ multiplex PCR reads, giving one row per CDR3 protein. The sample holds 200,000 or so distinct CDR3 sequences, nearly 95% seen once. The multiple sclerosis control group consisted of treatment-naive patients whose relapsing-remitting disease, which was either stable or active, fulfilled revised McDonald criteria.

The chain carries TRBV29-1 and TRBJ2-3, with TRBD2 matching 7 bases. The sequencing sample was made of CD4+ T cells from PBMCs. This clonotype was obtained from a human donor with multiple sclerosis. Here the CDR3 DNA reads TGCAGCGTTGCCTTAGGTAGCGGGCGGACAGATACGCAGTATTTT. This encodes CSVALGSGRTDTQYF.